The 2 T cell receptor beta chains below come from one sample, sequenced in a study of T cells after yellow fever vaccination. TCRdb reprocessed the 5' RACE reads with MiXCR, giving one entry per CDR3 protein. The repertoire holds some 390,000 distinct CDR3 sequences, with about 17% as singletons. Material: PBMCs, obtained before the yellow fever booster vaccination. These receptors originate from a man aged 18 to 30 who received the YFV17D yellow fever vaccine.

This clonotype was seen only once. A much larger clone sits a single nucleotide away, making a read error possible. The rearrangement joins TRBV5-1 to TRBJ1-1; no definite D call. The CDR3 contains 14 residues. Germline loops: CDR1 SGHRS, CDR2 YFSETQ. V was shortened by 0 bases and J by 4 bases, with 10 bases between the two germline ends. CDR3 in DNA: TGCGCCAGCAGCTTGGGACCTCTCATCACTGAAGCTTTCTTT. Translation gives CASSLGPLITEAFF.

V gene TRBV4-2 combines with J gene TRBJ1-1; D remains ambiguous. Per germline, CDR1 LGHNA and CDR2 YNFKEQ. The CDR3 is 14 amino acids. V was pared by 6 bases and J by 4 bases, with 15 bases between. CDR3 nucleotides: TGTGCCAGCAGGCTACTGCTGGGCCCCACTGAAGCTTTCTTT. It translates to CASRLLLGPTEAFF.